Sequencing of this TCR beta chain was carried out in a study of CD8 T cells in ankylosing spondylitis. Overall study results and limits: There was reportedly significant enrichment of clones that were disease-linked in matched ankylosing spondylitis synovial fluid. What seemed typical of ankylosing spondylitis blood was a TCR beta motif built from eight highly homologous variants.

Trimming stripped 3 bases from V and 5 bases from J, with 25 bases between. CDR1 and CDR2 (germline): LNHNV, YYDKDF (reference sequence). The CDR3 is 18 amino acids. Only a few counts were recorded for this clonotype. Its antigen is unknown. Libraries of TCR beta came from quantitative 5'-RACE with molecular barcodes. TCRdb redid the calling of the 5' RACE reads with MiXCR, one entry per CDR3 protein. The sample yields 200,000 to 300,000 distinct CDR3 sequences, 32% seen once. The sample was blood, either unsorted or a sorted T cell fraction (not recorded which). This receptor was obtained from a male donor with ankylosing spondylitis or in good health (not recorded which). The chain combines TRBV15 with TRBJ2-5; perhaps TRBD1 as D (6 bases). The CDR3 DNA follows: TGTGCCACCAGCAGTCCCCCCGCGAGGACCCCGAGGGGGGAGACCCAGTACTTC. Its translation is CATSSPPARTPRGETQYF.